The source of this T cell receptor (beta chain) is a study of blood T cells in healthy people across ages. A J-beta primer mix and a sample-barcoded 5' primer were used in a second PCR of roughly 7 to 12 cycles. Each cDNA molecule was tagged by a template-switch adaptor with 12 random nucleotides. Every sample gave at least 2.5 million paired-end reads containing CDR3. MiXCR, run by TCRdb on the 5' RACE reads, gives a single entry per CDR3 protein. The sample holds 600,000 or so distinct CDR3 sequences; 47% are singletons and the top ten take 20% to 25%. Donation came from healthy Caucasian individuals in Russia who were aged roughly 6 to 95. Researchers collected 7.5 to 10 milliliters of peripheral blood from every single donor. The V gene end was trimmed by 5 bases and the J gene end by 1 base; junction bases not matched to a gene: 3. Germline CDR1 MNHEY, CDR2 SVGEGT. The CDR3 spans 14 residues. Only a few counts were recorded for this clonotype.

Sequencing input: blood. The receptor was isolated from an older man in good health. The chain is built from TRBV6-2 or TRBV6-3 and TRBJ2-3; 7 bases map to TRBD1. The chain's CDR3 is CASSTGVGTDTQYF. CDR3 nucleotide sequence: TGTGCCAGCAGTACAGGGGTCGGCACAGATACGCAGTATTTT.